Below are 13 T cell receptor beta chains sequenced from a single sample in a study of CD8+ T cells in alopecia areata. Sequencing used cDNA as its template, made by extracting RNA and reverse transcribing it. Libraries were prepared by immunoSEQ multiplex PCR; TCRdb keeps only in-frame clonotypes and omits some of them. The sample carries around 270,000 clones, roughly 64% recorded once. Treatment here: oral pan-JAK inhibitor, 5-10 mg twice daily. Material: CD4+ T cells sorted from blood, obtained at week 24, from a patient treated with tofacitinib. All receptors derive from a human donor with alopecia areata.

The chain joins TRBV7-2 to TRBJ1-1; possible D gene TRBD1, 5 bases. Germline V gene lookup returns CDR1 SGHTA and CDR2 FQGNSA. This CDR3 contains 14 residues. Trimming cost V 5 bases and J 6 bases, with 16 bases left between them. CDR3 protein: CASSPLGWGAEAFF. DNA for the CDR3: TGTGCCAGCAGCCCTCTCGGGTGGGGGGCTGAAGCTTTCTTT.

In nucleotides, the CDR3 is TGTGCCTGGAGTGCCCCCGCGGGGGGGCATTACAATGAGCAGTTCTTC. Amino acid sequence: CAWSAPAGGHYNEQFF. V usage is TRBV30 and J usage is TRBJ2-1; 9 bases align to TRBD2. The CDR3 has 16 amino acids. V trimming: 1 base; J trimming: 4 bases; junction bases outside the gene matches: 8. In germline, CDR1 is GTSNPN, CDR2 SVGIG (reference sequence).

This clone was picked up a small number of times. J is TRBJ2-5 and V is TRBV29-1; D ambiguous. Germline CDR1 reads SQVTM; CDR2 reads ANQGSEA. The CDR3 runs to 12 residues. With 2 bases removed from V and 5 bases from J, the gap between germline ends came to 9 bases. CDR3 sequence reads: CSVELGVETQYF. The CDR3 DNA is TGCAGCGTTGAACTGGGTGTGGAGACCCAGTACTTC.

The chain combines TRBV28 with TRBJ2-7, with D possibly being TRBD1 or TRBD2 (5 bases each). The CDR3 runs 14 residues. Deletions cut 3 bases from V and 2 bases from J, with 11 bases between. Germline-derived CDR1 and CDR2 are MDHEN and SYDVKM. The CDR3: CASSFGTGTYEQYF. The CDR3 region has the DNA TGTGCCAGCAGTTTCGGGACGGGGACCTACGAGCAGTACTTC. Together with reference TRBV28 and TRBJ2-7, the CDR3 gives the full variable domain: DVKVTQSSRYLVKRTGEKVFLECVQDMDHENMFWYRQDPGLGLRLIYFSYDVKMKEKGDIPEGYSVSREKKERFSLILESASTNQTSMYLCASSFGTGTYEQYFGPGTRLTVT.

V is TRBV5-1 and J is TRBJ2-5; D uncertain. Trimming took off 0 bases at V and 5 bases at J, with 8 bases between the two ends. CDR1 SGHRS and CDR2 YFSETQ come from the germline V gene. The CDR3 loop spans 13 amino acids. The CDR3 reads CASSLAARETQYF. The CDR3 nucleotides are TGCGCCAGCAGCTTGGCAGCCCGGGAGACCCAGTACTTC.

The genes are TRBV29-1 and TRBJ2-4; no clear D. The CDR3 has 13 amino acids. V dropped 4 bases and J dropped 0 bases, with 7 bases sitting between them. Germline CDR1 SQVTM, CDR2 ANQGSEA. The CDR3 is CSVGAVAKNIQYF. For the CDR3, the DNA is TGCAGCGTTGGGGCAGTAGCCAAAAACATTCAGTACTTC.

The genes are TRBV6-1 and TRBJ2-1, with a tentative D call TRBD2 (7 bases). Trimming removed 6 bases at V and 6 bases at J, with 15 bases between. The CDR3 is made up of 14 amino acids. The germline CDR1 and CDR2 sequences are MNHNS and SASEGT. CDR3 residues: CASSEAGAGNEQFF. DNA for the CDR3: TGTGCCAGCAGCGAGGCGGGGGCGGGCAATGAGCAGTTCTTC.

V is TRBV29-1 and J is TRBJ1-2, with 11 bases lining up with TRBD1. The CDR3 spans 14 residues. The J segment lost 7 bases and the V segment lost 8 bases, leaving 12 bases of the junction unmatched. Germline V gives CDR1 SQVTM, CDR2 ANQGSEA. CDR3 region: CSCSRQDRGLGYTF. The CDR3 coding sequence is TGCAGCTGCAGTCGTCAGGACAGGGGGCTTGGCTACACCTTC.

The rearrangement links TRBV9 to TRBJ2-7, with TRBD1 as a possible D gene (6 bases). CDR3 length: 15 amino acids. Trimming took off 4 bases at V and 4 bases at J, with 18 bases between the two ends. The V gene's germline CDR1 is SGDLS and CDR2 YYNGEE. The CDR3 reads CASSQKMGARYEQYF. The CDR3 region has the DNA TGTGCCAGCAGCCAAAAGATGGGGGCGAGGTACGAGCAGTACTTC.

The chain is built from TRBV19 and TRBJ2-1, with 10 positions matching TRBD2. The length of the CDR3 is 15 residues. V trimming: 8 bases; J trimming: 6 bases; junction bases outside the gene matches: 10. Germline V gene sequence: CDR1 LNHDA, CDR2 SQIVND (reference sequence). This chain's CDR3 is CASGISGGLGNEQFF. CDR3 in DNA: TGTGCCAGTGGAATTAGCGGGGGGCTCGGCAATGAGCAGTTCTTC. Variable domain in full (rest from reference TRBV19 and TRBJ2-1): DGGITQSPKYLFRKEGQNVTLSCEQNLNHDAMYWYRQDPGQGLRLIYYSQIVNDFQKGDIAEGYSVSREKKESFPLTVTSAQKNPTAFYLCASGISGGLGNEQFFGPGTRLTVL.

The rearrangement links TRBV5-4 to TRBJ2-5; D is undetermined. Germline V gene lookup returns CDR1 SGHNT and CDR2 YYREEE (reference sequence). Trimming cost V 4 bases and J 3 bases, with 19 bases left between them. The CDR3 is 16 residues long. The CDR3, as DNA: TGTGCCAGCAGCCGAGGCGGACCGCGCCCTGAAGAGACCCAGTACTTC. As protein: CASSRGGPRPEETQYF.

DNA of the CDR3: TGCAGCGTTACTCGTGGAGGGGCGCTGAACACTGAAGCTTTCTTT. Translation: CSVTRGGALNTEAFF. The V call is TRBV29-1, the J call TRBJ1-1, with a weak D call TRBD1 (5 bases). This CDR3 has 15 residues. V lost 5 bases to trimming and J lost 0 bases, with 16 bases between them. The germline V gene has CDR1 SQVTM and CDR2 ANQGSEA.

This rearrangement joins TRBV19 to TRBJ1-1; 10 positions agree with TRBD1. This CDR3 is 10 amino acids long. Germline CDR1 and CDR2: LNHDA and SQIVND (reference sequence). DNA of the CDR3: TGTGGGACAGGGGGCACTGAAGCTTTCTTT. This codes for CGTGGTEAFF.